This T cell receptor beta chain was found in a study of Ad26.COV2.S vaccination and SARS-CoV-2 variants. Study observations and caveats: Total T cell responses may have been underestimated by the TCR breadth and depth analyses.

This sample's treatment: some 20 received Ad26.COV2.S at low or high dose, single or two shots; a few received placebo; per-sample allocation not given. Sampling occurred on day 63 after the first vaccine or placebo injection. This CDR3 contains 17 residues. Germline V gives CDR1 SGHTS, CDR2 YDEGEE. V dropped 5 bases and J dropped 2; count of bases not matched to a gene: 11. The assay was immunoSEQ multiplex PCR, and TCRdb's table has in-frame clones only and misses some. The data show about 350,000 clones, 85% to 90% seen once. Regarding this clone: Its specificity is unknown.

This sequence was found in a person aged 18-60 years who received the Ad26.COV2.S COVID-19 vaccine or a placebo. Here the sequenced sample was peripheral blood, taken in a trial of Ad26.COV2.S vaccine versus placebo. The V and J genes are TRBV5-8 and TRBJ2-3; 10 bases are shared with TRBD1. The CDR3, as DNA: TGTGCCAGCAGTTCGAGGACAGGGGGGTGGACCACAGATACGCAGTATTTT. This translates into CASSSRTGGWTTDTQYF.